One sample yielded the 31 T cell receptor beta chains listed below, sequenced in a study of beta chain features in type 1 diabetes. These receptors have no identified antigens. Study results and limitations: There was a moderate but significant shortening of TCRB CDR3s in all four CD4+ subsets of Type 1 diabetes patients.

Expressed TCRB transcripts were sequenced, since all the RNA that had been isolated was reverse transcribed. Here immunoSEQ multiplex PCR was the method, and the copy in TCRdb shows in-frame clones only, minus some. Among around 280,000 clones listed, about 15% were seen once. Sequenced: naive CD4+ T cells from blood. Receptor source: a man between 18 and 29 years old with type 1 diabetes.

The V call is TRBV14, the J call TRBJ2-1; TRBD2 matches 12 bases. Germline CDR1 and CDR2: SGHDN and FVKESK. There are 18 residues in the CDR3. V lost 4 bases, J lost 4 bases, and 11 bases stayed unmatched. CDR3 sequence: CASSRPSGRAVVYNEQFF. In nucleotides, the CDR3 is TGTGCCAGCAGCCGGCCTAGCGGGAGGGCCGTGGTATACAATGAGCAGTTCTTC.

This sequence joins TRBV29-1 and TRBJ1-2; D not certain. Germline V CDR1 and CDR2: SQVTM, ANQGSEA. The CDR3 has 10 amino acids. The V end lost 7 bases, the J end lost 6 bases, and 9 bases lay between the germline ends. This CDR3 is CSAGRDGYTF. CDR3 DNA: TGCAGCGCTGGGCGGGATGGCTACACCTTC.

This clone has just a few counts. The rearrangement uses TRBV6-6 and TRBJ2-7, with 8 bases matching TRBD1. The CDR3 is made up of 15 amino acids. CDR1 is MNHNY and CDR2 is SVGAGI in the germline V gene (reference sequence). The V segment lost 8 bases and the J segment 1 base; nucleotides outside the gene matches: 10. CDR3 in DNA: TGTGCCAGCGGGAAAGGGACAGGTCTTTCCTACGAGCAGTACTTC. This translates into CASGKGTGLSYEQYF.

The chain recombines TRBV4-3 with TRBJ2-2, with D possibly TRBD1 on 6 matching bases. The CDR3 covers 18 residues. The germline V gene has CDR1 LGHNA and CDR2 YSLEER. V lost 6 bases, J lost 1 base, and 21 bases lay in between. In DNA, the CDR3 is TGCGCCAGCAGTCCAAACCCTACAGGGAATAGGAACACCGGGGAGCTGTTTTTT. As protein: CASSPNPTGNRNTGELFF.

The rearrangement uses TRBV13 and TRBJ2-7; TRBD1 might be the D (6 bases). V was shortened by 5 bases and J by 2 bases, with 13 bases between the two germline ends. The CDR3 runs 14 residues. CDR1 is PRHDT, CDR2 FYEKMQ, per germline (reference sequence). CDR3 amino acids: CASSLPGQTYEQYF. The CDR3 DNA is TGTGCCAGCAGCCTTCCCGGACAGACCTACGAGCAGTACTTC.

This clone was counted only a few times. At the DNA level, this CDR3 is encoded by other sequences in the same sample as well. The gene calls are TRBV7-8 and TRBJ2-5, with D perhaps matching TRBD1 (6 bases). CDR3 length: 14 residues. CDR1 is SGHVS and CDR2 is FQNEAQ in the germline V gene. V lost 1 base, J lost 1 base, and 7 bases lay in between. Written as DNA, the CDR3 is TGTGCCAGCAGCTTAGGGACAGTCCAAGAGACCCAGTACTTC. It specifies CASSLGTVQETQYF.

The rearrangement links TRBV5-1 to TRBJ2-2, with 8 bases identical to TRBD1. Germline loops: CDR1 SGHRS, CDR2 YFSETQ. The CDR3 has 17 amino acids. The V segment lost 5 bases and the J segment 2 bases; nucleotides outside the gene matches: 11. The CDR3 reads CASSSQGARVNTGELFF. For the CDR3, the DNA is TGCGCCAGCAGTTCGCAGGGGGCGAGGGTTAACACCGGGGAGCTGTTTTTT.

The chain employs TRBV28 and TRBJ2-3, with unresolved D. Germline-derived CDR1 and CDR2 are MDHEN and SYDVKM. V shed 7 bases and J shed 3 bases, with 11 bases lying between them. The CDR3 length is 13 residues. Written as DNA, the CDR3 is TGTGCCAGCACCTCGAGTGATACAGATACGCAGTATTTT. Translating it yields CASTSSDTDTQYF.

There are a few counts of this clone. The genes are TRBV7-9 and TRBJ1-2; unclear D gene. The CDR3 runs to 13 residues. V lost 8 bases to trimming and J lost 1 base, with 11 bases between them. Germline CDR1 and CDR2: SEHNR and FQNEAQ (reference sequence). CDR3 sequence reads: CASGPLGNYGYTF. The CDR3, as DNA: TGTGCCAGCGGGCCCCTGGGTAACTATGGCTACACCTTC.

The sample holds a few counts of this clone. The CDR3 here is CASRDSREKLFF. Here the CDR3 DNA reads TGTGCCAGCAGGGACAGCAGGGAAAAACTGTTTTTT. The chain joins TRBV21-1 to TRBJ1-4; the table's D call of TRBD1 was not tested on the DNA. TRBV21-1 is a pseudogene. This CDR3 has 12 residues.

The chain uses TRBV2 and TRBJ2-7; 8 bases match TRBD1. This CDR3 has 13 amino acids. Germline-derived CDR1 and CDR2 are SNHLY and FYNNEI. Germline trimming cut 9 bases from V and 6 bases from J; bases unmatched to any gene: 10. This CDR3 is CASDGTGASEQYF. The CDR3 nucleotides read TGTGCCAGTGATGGGACAGGAGCTTCCGAGCAGTACTTC.

This sequence joins TRBV2 and TRBJ2-2; 9 positions match TRBD2. The CDR3 totals 15 residues. Germline CDR1 and CDR2: SNHLY and FYNNEI. The ends lost 5 bases at V and 2 bases at J; junction bases unmatched: 3. This CDR3 reads CASSRLAVNTGELFF. For the CDR3, the DNA is TGTGCCAGCAGTAGACTAGCGGTAAACACCGGGGAGCTGTTTTTT.

The chain couples TRBV21-1 to TRBJ2-4; the table's D call, TRBD2, has no DNA check behind it. TRBV21-1 represents a pseudogene. This CDR3 contains 15 residues. The CDR3 here is CASSKIRRLLNIQYF. CDR3 DNA: TGTGCCAGCAGCAAAATCCGGAGGTTACTAAACATTCAGTACTTC.

This clone has just a few counts. The genes are TRBV25-1 and TRBJ1-6; D is perhaps TRBD1 (5 bases). The length of the CDR3 is 17 residues. In germline, CDR1 is MGHDK, CDR2 SYGVNS. The V and J ends lost 4 bases and 8 bases respectively, with 21 bases between them. Here the CDR3 DNA reads TGTGCCAGCAGTGCCCTAAGGAGGGGAAGCCTTCATTCACCCCTCCACTTT. Its translation: CASSALRRGSLHSPLHF.

This clone was seen a handful of times. The chain joins TRBV7-9 to TRBJ2-7, with D perhaps TRBD1 (7 bases). The CDR3 runs 16 residues. V lost 5 bases and J lost 4, with 21 bases in between. CDR1 is SEHNR, CDR2 FQNEAQ, per germline (reference sequence). CDR3 in DNA: TGTGCCAGCAGCCCTCTGGGGGGACAGCATTCTTACGAGCAGTACTTC. As protein: CASSPLGGQHSYEQYF.

The V call is TRBV12-5, the J call TRBJ1-1; tentatively, D is TRBD1 (5 bases). The CDR3 extends over 16 amino acids. CDR1 is LGHNT and CDR2 is FRNRAP in the germline V gene. The V and J ends lost 4 bases and 3 bases respectively, with 18 bases between them. The CDR3: CASGWGLLSRDTEAFF. The CDR3 region has the DNA TGTGCTAGTGGTTGGGGACTCCTGTCTCGGGACACTGAAGCTTTCTTT.

In this sample, this clone turned up a few times. The chain has TRBV29-1 and TRBJ1-5; D ambiguous. The length of the CDR3 is 14 residues. Trimming stripped 6 bases from V and 0 bases from J, with 12 bases between. Germline loops: CDR1 SQVTM, CDR2 ANQGSEA. The CDR3 nucleotides read TGCAGCGTAATCAGTGGTAATAGCAATCAGCCCCAGCATTTT. It encodes CSVISGNSNQPQHF. Combining the CDR3 with reference TRBV29-1 and TRBJ1-5 gives the whole variable domain SAVISQKPSRDICQRGTSLTIQCQVDSQVTMMFWYRQQPGQSLTLIATANQGSEATYESGFVIDKFPISRPNLTFSTLTVSNMSPEDSSIYLCSVISGNSNQPQHFGDGTRLSIL.

The DNA of the CDR3 is TGCGCCAGCAGCTTGGAGGGGTCCGCCACGAATACGCAGTATTTT. Encoded protein: CASSLEGSATNTQYF. The chain carries TRBV5-1 and TRBJ2-3, with D tentatively TRBD1 (5 bases). The CDR3 is made up of 15 amino acids. Per the germline V gene, CDR1 is SGHRS and CDR2 is YFSETQ. The V gene lost 0 bases and the J gene lost 7 bases, with 15 bases spanning the gap.

This clone was seen a few times. The CDR3 loop is CASSENLQGRTYEQYF. As DNA, the CDR3 is TGTGCCAGCAGTGAAAACTTACAGGGCCGAACCTACGAGCAGTACTTC. The rearrangement joins TRBV2 to TRBJ2-7; possible D gene TRBD1, 6 bases. Trimming removed 2 bases at V and 2 bases at J, with 16 bases between. The CDR3 is 16 residues long. CDR1 and CDR2 (germline): SNHLY, FYNNEI.

This clone turned up a few times. V gene TRBV15 combines with J gene TRBJ1-2; D may be TRBD1 (6 bases). V lost 0 bases, J lost 8 bases, and 13 bases lay in between. Germline loops: CDR1 LNHNV, CDR2 YYDKDF (reference sequence). The CDR3 is made up of 14 amino acids. The CDR3 is CATSRDSRGLGYTF. CDR3 in DNA: TGTGCCACCAGCAGAGATAGCAGGGGTCTCGGCTACACCTTC.

This clone has only a few counts. This chain connects TRBV7-2 to TRBJ2-5; 7 bases align to TRBD2. CDR3 length equals 14 residues. V dropped 5 bases and J dropped 3; count of bases not matched to a gene: 6. Germline lookup yields CDR1 SGHTA and CDR2 FQGNSA. The CDR3 sequence is CASSQPGGKETQYF. CDR3 nucleotide sequence: TGTGCCAGCAGCCAACCGGGAGGAAAAGAGACCCAGTACTTC.

This clone was seen a few times. The chain combines TRBV5-1 with TRBJ2-3, with D possibly being TRBD1 (6 bases). V shed 4 bases and J shed 0 bases, with 15 bases lying between them. The CDR3 is 16 amino acids. Germline V gene data show CDR1 as SGHRS and CDR2 as YFSETQ. This CDR3 is CASSEYRAVSTDTQYF. The CDR3 DNA follows: TGCGCCAGCAGCGAATACAGGGCCGTGAGCACAGATACGCAGTATTTT.

This clone came up a few times. The CDR3 DNA follows: TGTGCCAGCAGCTTAGACTGGGAGAGCTCCTACGAGCAGTACTTC. Amino acid sequence: CASSLDWESSYEQYF. The V call is TRBV7-2, the J call TRBJ2-7, with a possible D match to TRBD2 (5 bases). With 1 base removed from V and 0 bases from J, the gap between germline ends came to 10 bases. Germline loops: CDR1 SGHTA, CDR2 FQGNSA. There are 15 residues in the CDR3.

V usage is TRBV27 and J usage is TRBJ1-1; tentative D call: TRBD1 (6 bases). Germline lookup yields CDR1 MNHEY and CDR2 SMNVEV (reference sequence). Trimming cost V 1 base and J 9 bases, with 12 bases left between them. The CDR3 covers 13 residues. This CDR3 is CASSLLVGGQAFF. In DNA form, the CDR3 reads TGTGCCAGCAGTTTATTGGTGGGGGGGCAAGCTTTCTTT.

This chain links TRBV30 with TRBJ1-1; D possibly corresponds to TRBD1 (5 bases). Germline V gene sequence: CDR1 GTSNPN, CDR2 SVGIG (reference sequence). This CDR3 spans 13 amino acids. The V end lost 5 bases, the J end lost 6 bases, and 16 bases lay between the germline ends. CDR3 sequence reads: CAWVGGELPEAFF. CDR3 sequence (DNA): TGTGCCTGGGTGGGAGGGGAATTACCTGAAGCTTTCTTT.

V gene TRBV28 combines with J gene TRBJ1-2, with 8 bases lining up with TRBD1. The V segment lost 6 bases and the J segment 7 bases; nucleotides outside the gene matches: 7. CDR1 and CDR2 from the germline V gene are MDHEN and SYDVKM. This CDR3 has 13 residues. CDR3 protein: CASSYQGARGYTF. The CDR3 bases are TGTGCCAGCAGCTACCAGGGGGCGCGTGGCTACACCTTC.

In its sample, this clone was seen once. The gene calls are TRBV4-3 and TRBJ2-1; D possibly corresponds to TRBD1 (5 bases). The germline V gene encodes CDR1 LGHNA and CDR2 YSLEER. The CDR3 contains 15 residues. Deletions cut 4 bases from V and 3 bases from J, with 13 bases between. The CDR3 spells CASSRQGDFYNEQFF. In nucleotides, the CDR3 is TGCGCCAGCAGCCGGCAGGGCGACTTCTACAATGAGCAGTTCTTC.

In DNA, the CDR3 is TGTGCCAGCAGCCAAGGGGGGGGCGCCCACAATGAGCAGTTCTTC. Its translation is CASSQGGGAHNEQFF. This sequence joins TRBV9 and TRBJ2-1; tentatively, D is TRBD2 (7 bases). Germline CDR1 SGDLS, CDR2 YYNGEE. Trimming took off 4 bases at V and 5 bases at J, with 16 bases between the two ends. CDR3 length: 15 residues.

This chain connects TRBV5-1 to TRBJ1-3; the D is unclear. CDR1 is SGHRS, CDR2 YFSETQ, per germline. The CDR3 extends over 14 amino acids. The germline V and J ends were trimmed by 4 bases and 0 bases, with 8 bases remaining between them. The CDR3 spells CASSPTVSGNTIYF. CDR3 DNA sequence: TGCGCCAGCAGCCCCACAGTCTCTGGAAACACCATATATTTT. The full variable domain, in which reference TRBV5-1 and TRBJ1-3 provide the parts outside the CDR3, is KAGVTQTPRYLIKTRGQQVTLSCSPISGHRSVSWYQQTPGQGLQFLFEYFSETQRNKGNFPGRFSGRQFSNSRSEMNVSTLELGDSALYLCASSPTVSGNTIYFGEGSWLTVV.

Only a few counts were recorded for this clone. The rearrangement links TRBV6-6 to TRBJ2-7, with 9 bases lining up with TRBD1. V dropped 7 bases and J dropped 4; count of bases not matched to a gene: 8. The CDR3 has 14 amino acids. Per germline, CDR1 MNHNY and CDR2 SVGAGI (reference sequence). The CDR3, as DNA: TGTGCCAGCAACCAAAAGACAGGGGGGTACGAGCAGTACTTC. Translation gives CASNQKTGGYEQYF.

The chain joins TRBV25-1 to TRBJ2-1, with 9 bases aligning to TRBD2. CDR1 MGHDK and CDR2 SYGVNS come from the germline V gene. V dropped 3 bases and J dropped 4; count of bases not matched to a gene: 10. The CDR3 spans 17 residues. This chain's CDR3 is CASSDNRPSGNYNEQFF. In DNA form, the CDR3 reads TGTGCCAGCAGTGACAATCGGCCTAGCGGGAATTACAATGAGCAGTTCTTC.